A selection of T cell receptor beta chains follows, all from one sample in a study of cytomegalovirus exposure and HLA in healthy donors. Measured with immunoSEQ multiplex PCR; TCRdb has only the in-frame clones, and not every one. The data contain under 200,000 clones, approximately 86% of them seen just once; the ten biggest clones take up roughly 0.34%. Sequencing was performed on PBMCs. These receptors all come from a woman in her twenties or thirties in good health and CMV-seronegative. CDR3s include the opening cysteine and the closing phenylalanine or tryptophan. A D gene is named only where the DNA matches it firmly. Some rows mark clone size as missing; the rest say once, few, many or name a class of expanded clone.

clone size: NA; D gene: TRBD2; J gene: TRBJ2-7; V gene: TRBV11-2; CDR3 DNA: TGTGCCAGCAGCTTGGAACTAGCGGGAGACGAAGTCGAGCAGTACTTC; CDR3 protein: CASSLELAGDEVEQYF
clone size: NA; D gene: NA; J gene: TRBJ2-1; V gene: TRBV2; CDR3 DNA: TGTGCCAGCAGAGATTACGGGAGCTCCTACAATGAGCAGTTCTTC; CDR3 protein: CASRDYGSSYNEQFF
clone size: NA; D gene: NA; J gene: TRBJ1-3; V gene: TRBV11-2; CDR3 DNA: TGTGCCAGCAGCTTCACCTGGGGGGAACGAAACACCATATATTTT; CDR3 protein: CASSFTWGERNTIYF
clone size: NA; D gene: NA; J gene: TRBJ1-2; V gene: TRBV7-3; CDR3 DNA: TGTGCCAGCAGCTTAGGGGGACTCGGGAGCTACACCTTC; CDR3 protein: CASSLGGLGSYTF
clone size: NA; D gene: NA; J gene: TRBJ1-1; V gene: TRBV6-5; CDR3 DNA: TGTGCCAGCAGTTACGGGCAGTTCTACACTGAAGCTTTCTTT; CDR3 protein: CASSYGQFYTEAFF
clone size: NA; D gene: NA; J gene: TRBJ1-1; V gene: TRBV27; CDR3 DNA: TGTGCCAGCAGCCCTGTGGTAGGGGCGTACCCGGTGAACACTGAAGCTTTCTTT; CDR3 protein: CASSPVVGAYPVNTEAFF
clone size: NA; D gene: NA; J gene: TRBJ1-2; V gene: TRBV5-6; CDR3 DNA: TGTGCCAGCAGCTTGCGTGGCAGATTAAACTATGGCTACACCTTC; CDR3 protein: CASSLRGRLNYGYTF
clone size: NA; D gene: NA; J gene: TRBJ2-7; V gene: TRBV15; CDR3 DNA: TGTGCCACCAGCAGAGCGAGGCTCGATGAAAACGAGCAGTACTTC; CDR3 protein: CATSRARLDENEQYF
clone size: NA; D gene: NA; J gene: TRBJ1-1; V gene: TRBV5-1; CDR3 DNA: TGCGCCAGCAGCCCCAGGGTTTTGGACACTGAAGCTTTCTTT; CDR3 protein: CASSPRVLDTEAFF
clone size: few; D gene: TRBD2; J gene: TRBJ2-1; V gene: TRBV28; CDR3 DNA: TGTGCCAGCAGTTTTAGTTTAGCGGGAGGCTACAATGAGCAGTTCTTC; CDR3 protein: CASSFSLAGGYNEQFF
clone size: NA; D gene: TRBD2; J gene: TRBJ2-3; V gene: TRBV7-9; CDR3 DNA: TGTGCCAGCAGCCTACGGGAAGCGGGAAAAATGGATACGCAGTATTTT; CDR3 protein: CASSLREAGKMDTQYF
clone size: NA; D gene: NA; J gene: TRBJ2-7; V gene: TRBV28; CDR3 DNA: TGTGCCAGCCGCAGGCGGGTCGAGCAGTACTTC; CDR3 protein: CASRRRVEQYF
clone size: NA; D gene: NA; J gene: TRBJ2-5; V gene: TRBV10-2; CDR3 DNA: TGCGCCAGCAGTGCGGCGGGACCGTACTCTACCCAGTACTTC; CDR3 protein: CASSAAGPYSTQYF
clone size: NA; D gene: NA; J gene: TRBJ2-1; V gene: TRBV29-1; CDR3 DNA: TGCAGCGCCGGGACACTTTACAATGAGCAGTTCTTC; CDR3 protein: CSAGTLYNEQFF
clone size: NA; D gene: NA; J gene: TRBJ2-1; V gene: TRBV28; CDR3 DNA: TGTGCCAGCAGATTGCAGAATGAGCAGTTCTTC; CDR3 protein: CASRLQNEQFF